This TCR beta chain was identified during a study of beta chain features in type 1 diabetes. Germline CDR1 SEHNR, CDR2 FQNEAQ (reference sequence). CDR3 size: 13 residues. V was clipped by 5 bases and J by 4 bases, with 11 bases between them. This clone appeared a few times. As yet, its antigen is unknown. Study-level findings and limits: When Type 1 diabetes patients were examined, their TCRB CDR3s proved moderately but significantly shorter in all four CD4+ subsets.

Expressed TCRB transcripts were sequenced because the entire RNA isolate underwent reverse transcription. Clones were read by immunoSEQ multiplex PCR, and TCRdb kept only the in-frame ones, dropping some. Seen here are around 360,000 clones, over 9.5% observed once, and the top ten hold 0.0085% to 0.012%. Specimen: naive CD4+ T cells from blood. V and J are TRBV7-9 and TRBJ1-2, with a possible D match to TRBD1 (6 bases). The sequence derives from a woman under 30 with type 1 diabetes. This CDR3 is CASSDGQPYGYTF. The CDR3 DNA sequence: TGTGCCAGCAGCGACGGACAGCCCTATGGCTACACCTTC.